This T cell receptor beta chain was recorded in a study of blood T cell repertoires in COVID-19. Study summary: The origin of the acute and convalescent COVID-19 samples was the United States, Italy and Spain. PBMCs, B-cell-depleted T cells, or T cells were the source of the cDNA or gDNA that made up the material.

Per the original methods: The assay estimated nucleated cells by amplifying reference gene primers. The table came from immunoSEQ multiplex PCR; TCRdb's copy has only in-frame clones and leaves some out. V and J calls and clone size are copied from that table; D and trimming were computed from the DNA. In the table there are fewer than 95,000 clones, roughly 87% of which are singletons. About this clone itself: A read error may produce the germline difference seen at one junction end.

The CDR3 covers 16 residues. Germline V gene sequence: CDR1 SSHAT, CDR2 FNYEAQ (reference sequence). The origin of this receptor is a male donor with acute or convalescent COVID-19. The chain recombines TRBV7-7 with TRBJ2-5; 9 positions agree with TRBD1. Sequenced sample: peripheral blood. This CDR3 reads CASSRQGGDFQETQYF. The CDR3, as DNA: TGTGCTAGCAGCCGACAGGGGGGGGACTTCCAAGAGACCCAGTACTTC.